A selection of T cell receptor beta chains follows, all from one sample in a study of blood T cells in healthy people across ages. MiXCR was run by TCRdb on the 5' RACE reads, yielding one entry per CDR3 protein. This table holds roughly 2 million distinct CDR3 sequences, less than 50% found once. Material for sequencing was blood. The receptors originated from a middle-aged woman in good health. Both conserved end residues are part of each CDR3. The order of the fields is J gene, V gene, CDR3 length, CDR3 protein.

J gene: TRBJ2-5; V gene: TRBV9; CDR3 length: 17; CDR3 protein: CASSVFGLAGGGETQYF
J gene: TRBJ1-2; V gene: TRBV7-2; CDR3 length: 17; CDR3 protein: CASSLEAATIRSYGYTF
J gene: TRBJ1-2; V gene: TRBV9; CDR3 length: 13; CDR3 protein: CASSVSGEEGYTF
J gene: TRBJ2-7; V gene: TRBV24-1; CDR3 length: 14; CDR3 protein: CATNDRGTGNEQYF
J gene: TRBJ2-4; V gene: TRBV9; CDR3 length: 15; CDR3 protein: CASSPHGGMGNIQYF
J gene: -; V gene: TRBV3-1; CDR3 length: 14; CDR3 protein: CASSQGRVAGEQYF
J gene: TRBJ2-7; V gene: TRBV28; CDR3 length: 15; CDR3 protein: CASSFWGARSYEQYF
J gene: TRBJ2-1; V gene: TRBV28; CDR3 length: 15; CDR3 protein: CASSLSGQGVGEQFF
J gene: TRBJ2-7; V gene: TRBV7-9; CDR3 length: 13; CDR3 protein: CASGESAPPEQYF
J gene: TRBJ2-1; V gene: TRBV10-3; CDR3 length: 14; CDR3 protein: CAISEGDWSNERFF
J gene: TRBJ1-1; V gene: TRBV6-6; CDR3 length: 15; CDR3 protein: CASSYATGGEVEAFF
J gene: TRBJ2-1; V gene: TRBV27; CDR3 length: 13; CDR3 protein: CASSKGSYNEQFF
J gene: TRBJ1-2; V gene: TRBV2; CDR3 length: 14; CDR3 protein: CASSPGQAYYGYTF
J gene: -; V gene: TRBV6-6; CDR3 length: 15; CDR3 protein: CASSPRTSGVYEQYF
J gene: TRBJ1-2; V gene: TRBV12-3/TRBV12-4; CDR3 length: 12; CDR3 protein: CASTSQGRGYTF
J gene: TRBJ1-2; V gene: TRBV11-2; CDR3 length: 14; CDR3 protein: CASTEGRAGYGYTF
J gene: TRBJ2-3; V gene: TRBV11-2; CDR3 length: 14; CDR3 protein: CASSFVINTDTQYF
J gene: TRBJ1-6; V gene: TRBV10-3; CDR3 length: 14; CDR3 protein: CAISESPGNSPLHF
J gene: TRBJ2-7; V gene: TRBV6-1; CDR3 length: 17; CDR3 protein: CASSRTSGALKSYEQYF
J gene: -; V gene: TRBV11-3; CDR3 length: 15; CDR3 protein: CASSFAAGVGYEQYF
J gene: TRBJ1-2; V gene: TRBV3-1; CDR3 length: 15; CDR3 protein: CASSQDTTVYYGYTF
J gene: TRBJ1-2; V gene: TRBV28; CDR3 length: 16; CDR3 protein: CASSLLTGAGERGYTF
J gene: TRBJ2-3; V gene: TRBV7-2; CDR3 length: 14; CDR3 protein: CASSADGGPDTQYF
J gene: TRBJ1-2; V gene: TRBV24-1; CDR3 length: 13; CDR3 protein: CATNNWEGYGYTF
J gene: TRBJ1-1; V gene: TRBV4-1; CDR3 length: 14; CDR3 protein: CASSQTGVVPEAFF
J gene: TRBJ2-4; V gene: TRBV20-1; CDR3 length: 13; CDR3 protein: CSGSGLGKNIQYF
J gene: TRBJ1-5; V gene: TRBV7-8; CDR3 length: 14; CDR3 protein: CASSSIQGNQPQHF
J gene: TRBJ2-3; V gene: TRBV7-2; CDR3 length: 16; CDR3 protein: CASSLERGSRTDTQYF
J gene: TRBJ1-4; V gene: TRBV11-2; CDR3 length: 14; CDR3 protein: CASSLGTGHGKLFF
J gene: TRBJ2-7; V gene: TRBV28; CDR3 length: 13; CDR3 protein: CASTPSTGGEQYF
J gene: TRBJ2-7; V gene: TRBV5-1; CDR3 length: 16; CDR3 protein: CASSNRDTGSYNEQYF
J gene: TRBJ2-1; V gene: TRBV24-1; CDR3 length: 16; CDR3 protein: CATSEAGGISYNEQFF
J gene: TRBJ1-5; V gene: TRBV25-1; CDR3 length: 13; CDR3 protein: CASSRSDGQPQHF
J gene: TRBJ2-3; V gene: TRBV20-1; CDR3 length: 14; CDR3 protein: CSARDVLGGDTQYF
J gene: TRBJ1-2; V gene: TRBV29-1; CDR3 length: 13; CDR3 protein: CSVATQSPYGYTF
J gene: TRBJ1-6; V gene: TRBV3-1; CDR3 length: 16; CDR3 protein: CASSPYGGTYNSPLHF
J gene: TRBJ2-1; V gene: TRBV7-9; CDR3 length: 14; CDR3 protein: CASSRGVRSREQFF
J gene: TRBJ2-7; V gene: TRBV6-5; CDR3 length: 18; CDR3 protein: CASSYRAVRMGEPYEQYF
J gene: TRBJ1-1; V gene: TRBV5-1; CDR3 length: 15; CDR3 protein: CASSPGDRAVTEAFF
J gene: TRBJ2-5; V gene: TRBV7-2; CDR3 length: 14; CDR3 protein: CASSPRHGGETQYF
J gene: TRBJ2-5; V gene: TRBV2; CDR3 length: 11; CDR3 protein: CASSEDRGEYF
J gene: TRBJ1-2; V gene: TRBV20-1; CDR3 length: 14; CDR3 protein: CSAWGTEHNYGYTF
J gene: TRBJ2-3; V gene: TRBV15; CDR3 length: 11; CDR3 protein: CATSNSDTQYF
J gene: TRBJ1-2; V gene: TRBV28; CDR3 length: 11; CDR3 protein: CAGGQNYGYTF
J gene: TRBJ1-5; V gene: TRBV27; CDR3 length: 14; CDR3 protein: CASSFRGSNQPQHF
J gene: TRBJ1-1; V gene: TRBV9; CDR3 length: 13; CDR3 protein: CASSVRGRGDAFF
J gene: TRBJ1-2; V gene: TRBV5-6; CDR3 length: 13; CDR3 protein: CASSLEGQGDYTF
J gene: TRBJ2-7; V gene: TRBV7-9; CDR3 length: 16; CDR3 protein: CASSSLQGERYNEQYF
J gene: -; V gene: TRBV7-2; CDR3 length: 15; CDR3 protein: CASSFSGGHYNEQYF
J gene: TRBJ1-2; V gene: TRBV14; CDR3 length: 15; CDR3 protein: CASSQGLVTFDGYTF
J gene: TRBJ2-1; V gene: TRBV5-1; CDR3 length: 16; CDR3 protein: CASSWTSGSSYNEQFF
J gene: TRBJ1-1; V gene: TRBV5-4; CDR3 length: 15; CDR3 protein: CASSLKTGLGPEAFF
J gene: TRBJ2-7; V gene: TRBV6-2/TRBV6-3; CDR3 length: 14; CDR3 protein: CASSASGDTYEQYF
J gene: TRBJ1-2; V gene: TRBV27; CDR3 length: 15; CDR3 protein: CASSPTRGARDGYTF
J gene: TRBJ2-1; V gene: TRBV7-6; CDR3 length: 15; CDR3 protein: CASSAGPASYNEQFF
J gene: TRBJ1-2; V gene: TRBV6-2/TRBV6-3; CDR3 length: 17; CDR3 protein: CASTRAEGTPTNYGYTF
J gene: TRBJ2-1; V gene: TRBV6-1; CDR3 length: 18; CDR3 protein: CASTRLAGGPSSYNEQFF
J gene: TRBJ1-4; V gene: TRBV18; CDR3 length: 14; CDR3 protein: CASSPAATNEKLFF
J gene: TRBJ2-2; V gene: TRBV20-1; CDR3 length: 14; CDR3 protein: CSAAGTGNTGELFF
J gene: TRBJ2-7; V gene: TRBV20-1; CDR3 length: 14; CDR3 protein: CSARADSKAYEQYF